The T cell receptor (beta chain) under discussion was sequenced for a study of T-cell reconstitution after alpha-beta-depleted transplantation in children. As to this clonotype: What it binds is not known.

During its preparation, the TCRbeta library received unique molecular identifiers. TCRdb ran MiXCR on the PCR reads and lists one entry per CDR3 protein. This table holds around 800,000 distinct CDR3 sequences, 16% found once. Trimming left V 4 bases short and J 0 bases short, with 7 bases between. CDR3 length: 13 amino acids. In germline, CDR1 is SGHRS, CDR2 YFSETQ. Study-wide points: T-cell numbers and diversity, one year after transplant, stemmed largely from T cells that were newly produced. Alpha-beta T cells about two months after transplant reportedly derived from several hundred expanded graft clones.

The rearrangement links TRBV5-1 to TRBJ1-2; D may be TRBD1 (6 bases). Sequences were derived from PBMCs, mostly from graft donor cells, sampled 360 days after TCRalphabeta/CD19-depleted stem cell transplant. The sequence was collected from a male patient under 18 who had a stem cell transplant for acute lymphoblastic leukemia, so the T cells may come from the graft donor. The CDR3 sequence: CASSRDTNYGYTF. Written as DNA, the CDR3 is TGCGCCAGCAGCAGGGACACTAACTATGGCTACACCTTC.